This T cell receptor beta chain was recorded in a study of T-cell reconstitution after alpha-beta-depleted transplantation in children. TCRbeta library construction was performed incorporating unique molecular identifiers. TCRdb used MiXCR to reprocess the PCR reads, holding one entry per CDR3 protein. The data contain about 600,000 distinct CDR3 sequences, approximately 22% of them singletons. Germline loops: CDR1 SEHNR, CDR2 FQNEAQ (reference sequence). This CDR3 is 17 amino acids long. V was shortened by 3 bases and J by 0 bases, with 15 bases between the two germline ends. This clonotype was seen only a few times.

The V gene is TRBV7-9, the J gene TRBJ1-3, with D possibly being TRBD1 (5 bases). The source was PBMCs, mostly from graft donor cells, collected 360 days after TCRalphabeta/CD19-depleted stem cell transplant. This receptor was taken from a boy under two years old who had a stem cell transplant for acute myeloid leukemia, so the T cells may come from the graft donor. This CDR3 is CASSLLTVFYSGNTIYF. The CDR3 DNA reads as TGTGCCAGCAGCTTGTTGACAGTTTTTTACTCTGGAAACACCATATATTTT.